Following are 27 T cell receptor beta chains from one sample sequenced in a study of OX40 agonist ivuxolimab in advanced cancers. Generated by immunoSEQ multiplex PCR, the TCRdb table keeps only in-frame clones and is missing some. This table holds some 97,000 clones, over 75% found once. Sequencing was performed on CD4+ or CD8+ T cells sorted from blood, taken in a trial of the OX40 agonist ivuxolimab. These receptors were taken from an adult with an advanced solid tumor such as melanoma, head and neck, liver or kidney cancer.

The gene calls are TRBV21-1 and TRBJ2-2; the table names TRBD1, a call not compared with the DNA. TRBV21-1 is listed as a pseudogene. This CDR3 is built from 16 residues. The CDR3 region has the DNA TGTGCCAGCAGCAATACGGACAGATCGAACACCGGGGAGCTGTTTTTT. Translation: CASSNTDRSNTGELFF.

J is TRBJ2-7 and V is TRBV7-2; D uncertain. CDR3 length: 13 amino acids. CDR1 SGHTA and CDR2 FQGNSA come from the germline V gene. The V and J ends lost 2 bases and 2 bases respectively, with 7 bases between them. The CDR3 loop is CASSLPVTYEQYF. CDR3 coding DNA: TGTGCCAGCAGCTTACCTGTAACCTACGAGCAGTACTTC.

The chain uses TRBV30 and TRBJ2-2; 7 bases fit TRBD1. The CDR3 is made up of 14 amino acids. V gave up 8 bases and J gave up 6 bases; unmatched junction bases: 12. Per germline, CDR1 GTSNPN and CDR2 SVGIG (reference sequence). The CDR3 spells CARSRDSRPGELFF. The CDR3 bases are TGTGCCAGGTCCCGGGACAGTCGTCCCGGGGAGCTGTTTTTT.

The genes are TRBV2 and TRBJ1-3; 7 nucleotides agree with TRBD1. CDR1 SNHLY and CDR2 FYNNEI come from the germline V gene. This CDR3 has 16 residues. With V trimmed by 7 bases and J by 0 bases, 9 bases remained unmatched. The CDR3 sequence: CASMTDRLLSGNTIYF. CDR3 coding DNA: TGTGCCAGCATGACGGACAGGCTTCTCTCTGGAAACACCATATATTTT.

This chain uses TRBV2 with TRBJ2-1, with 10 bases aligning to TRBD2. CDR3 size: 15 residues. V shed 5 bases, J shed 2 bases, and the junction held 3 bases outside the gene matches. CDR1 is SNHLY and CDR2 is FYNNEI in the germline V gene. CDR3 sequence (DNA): TGTGCCAGCAGTACTCTAGCGGGGGCCTACAATGAGCAGTTCTTC. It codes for CASSTLAGAYNEQFF.

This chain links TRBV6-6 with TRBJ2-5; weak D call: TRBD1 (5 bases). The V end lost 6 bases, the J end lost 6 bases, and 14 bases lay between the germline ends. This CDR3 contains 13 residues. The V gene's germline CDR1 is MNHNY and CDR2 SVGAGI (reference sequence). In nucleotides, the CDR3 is TGTGCCAGCAGCTGGGGCCAGGAGCAGACCCAGTACTTC. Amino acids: CASSWGQEQTQYF.

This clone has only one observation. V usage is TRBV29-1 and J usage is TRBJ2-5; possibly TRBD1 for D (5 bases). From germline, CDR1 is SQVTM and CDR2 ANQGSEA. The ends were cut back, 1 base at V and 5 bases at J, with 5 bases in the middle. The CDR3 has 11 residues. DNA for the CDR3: TGCAGCGTTGAAGCAGGGGAGACCCAGTACTTC. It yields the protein CSVEAGETQYF.

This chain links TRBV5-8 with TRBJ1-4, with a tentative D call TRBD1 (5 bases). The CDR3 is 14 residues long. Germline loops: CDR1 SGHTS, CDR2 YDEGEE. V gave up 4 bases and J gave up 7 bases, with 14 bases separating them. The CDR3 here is CASSVQVRGEKLFF. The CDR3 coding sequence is TGTGCCAGCAGCGTACAGGTTCGGGGTGAAAAACTGTTTTTT. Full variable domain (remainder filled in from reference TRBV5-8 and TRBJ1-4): EAGVTQSPTHLIKTRGQQATLRCSPISGHTSVYWYQQALGLGLQFLLWYDEGEERNRGNFPPRFSGRQFPNYSSELNVNALELEDSALYLCASSVQVRGEKLFFGSGTQLSVL.

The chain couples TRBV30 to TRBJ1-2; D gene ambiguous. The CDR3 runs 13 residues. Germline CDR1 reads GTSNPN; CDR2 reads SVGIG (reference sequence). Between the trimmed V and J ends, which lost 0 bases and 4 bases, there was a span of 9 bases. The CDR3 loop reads CAWSVLGVYGYTF. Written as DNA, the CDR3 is TGTGCCTGGAGTGTACTCGGTGTCTATGGCTACACCTTC.

The CDR3 bases are TGTGCCAGCAGCTTACGGATCTTAGCGGGATTAAGCACAGATACGCAGTATTTT. Its translation: CASSLRILAGLSTDTQYF. The chain combines TRBV11-2 with TRBJ2-3, with TRBD2 matching over 8 bases. The CDR3 sequence is 18 residues long. CDR1 is SGHAT, CDR2 FQNNGV, per germline. V dropped 2 bases and J dropped 0; count of bases not matched to a gene: 10.

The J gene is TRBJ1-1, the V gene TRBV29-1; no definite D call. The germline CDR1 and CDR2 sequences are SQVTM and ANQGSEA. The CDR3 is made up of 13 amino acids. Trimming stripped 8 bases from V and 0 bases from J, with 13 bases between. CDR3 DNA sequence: TGCAGCACCAAAGTGGCCGTGAACACTGAAGCTTTCTTT. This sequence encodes CSTKVAVNTEAFF.

CDR3 DNA: TGTGCCAGCAGCTTGCAGGGGTCCACTAATGAAAAACTGTTTTTT. This codes for CASSLQGSTNEKLFF. This chain joins TRBV11-2 and TRBJ1-4; D is perhaps TRBD1 (6 bases). Germline CDR1 reads SGHAT; CDR2 reads FQNNGV. This CDR3 is built from 15 residues. Trimming took off 3 bases at V and 2 bases at J, with 10 bases between the two ends.

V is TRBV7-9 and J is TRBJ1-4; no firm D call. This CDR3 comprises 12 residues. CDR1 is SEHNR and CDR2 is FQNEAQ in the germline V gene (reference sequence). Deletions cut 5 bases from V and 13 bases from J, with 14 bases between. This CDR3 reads CASSQSPRRLFF. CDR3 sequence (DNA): TGTGCCAGCAGCCAAAGCCCGAGGAGACTGTTTTTT.

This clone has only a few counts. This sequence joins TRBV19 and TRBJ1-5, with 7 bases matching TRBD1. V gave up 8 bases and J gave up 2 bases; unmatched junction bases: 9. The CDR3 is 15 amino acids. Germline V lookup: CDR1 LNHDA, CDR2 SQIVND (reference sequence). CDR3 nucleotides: TGTGCCAGTGCAACAGGGGACGGAGGCAATCAGCCCCAGCATTTT. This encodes CASATGDGGNQPQHF.

CDR3 nucleotide sequence: TGTGCCAGCAGACGGACTAAGCCCGGGGAGCTGTTTTTT. This gives the protein CASRRTKPGELFF. This sequence joins TRBV2 and TRBJ2-2; D may be TRBD2 (6 bases). In germline, CDR1 is SNHLY, CDR2 FYNNEI. V was clipped by 6 bases and J by 6 bases, with 11 bases between them. The CDR3 has 13 amino acids. The full variable domain, in which reference TRBV2 and TRBJ2-2 provide the parts outside the CDR3, is EPEVTQTPSHQVTQMGQEVILRCVPISNHLYFYWYRQILGQKVEFLVSFYNNEISEKSEIFDDQFSVERPDGSNFTLKIRSTKLEDSAMYFCASRRTKPGELFFGEGSRLTVL.

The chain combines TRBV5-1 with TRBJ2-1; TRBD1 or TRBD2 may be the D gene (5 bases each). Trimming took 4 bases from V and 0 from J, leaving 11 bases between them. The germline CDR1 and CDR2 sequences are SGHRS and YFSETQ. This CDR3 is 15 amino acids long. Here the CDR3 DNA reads TGCGCCAGCAGCAGGGACCTTAACTCCTACAATGAGCAGTTCTTC. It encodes CASSRDLNSYNEQFF.

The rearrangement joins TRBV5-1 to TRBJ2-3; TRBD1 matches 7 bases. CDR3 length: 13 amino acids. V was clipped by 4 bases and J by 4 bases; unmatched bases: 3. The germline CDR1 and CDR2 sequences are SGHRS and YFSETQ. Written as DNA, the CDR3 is TGCGCCAGCAGCATAGACAGGGCAGATACGCAGTATTTT. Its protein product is CASSIDRADTQYF.

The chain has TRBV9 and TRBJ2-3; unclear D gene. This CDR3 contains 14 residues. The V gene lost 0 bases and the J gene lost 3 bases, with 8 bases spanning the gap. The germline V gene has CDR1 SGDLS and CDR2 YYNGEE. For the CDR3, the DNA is TGTGCCAGCAGCGTAGACGGCGGAACAGATACGCAGTATTTT. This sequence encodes CASSVDGGTDTQYF.

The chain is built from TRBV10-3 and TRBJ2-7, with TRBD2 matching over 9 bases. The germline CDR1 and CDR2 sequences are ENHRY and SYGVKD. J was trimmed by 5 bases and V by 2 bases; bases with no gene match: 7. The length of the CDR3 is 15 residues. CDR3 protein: CAISERGRAFDEQYF. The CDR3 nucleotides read TGTGCCATCAGTGAGCGCGGGAGGGCCTTCGACGAGCAGTACTTC.

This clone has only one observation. CDR3 in amino acids: CASSLTASSEQYF. DNA of the CDR3: TGTGCCAGCAGCTTAACGGCTAGTAGCGAGCAGTACTTC. This chain joins TRBV7-3 and TRBJ2-7; unclear D gene. The V gene lost 0 bases and the J gene lost 6 bases, with 9 bases spanning the gap. There are 13 residues in the CDR3. The germline gives CDR1 SGHTA, CDR2 FQGTGA.

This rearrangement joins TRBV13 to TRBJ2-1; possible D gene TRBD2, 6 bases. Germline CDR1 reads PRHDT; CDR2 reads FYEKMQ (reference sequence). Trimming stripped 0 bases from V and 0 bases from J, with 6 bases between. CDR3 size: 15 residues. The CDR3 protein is CASSLGLASYNEQFF. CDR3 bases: TGTGCCAGCAGCTTAGGACTAGCCTCCTACAATGAGCAGTTCTTC.

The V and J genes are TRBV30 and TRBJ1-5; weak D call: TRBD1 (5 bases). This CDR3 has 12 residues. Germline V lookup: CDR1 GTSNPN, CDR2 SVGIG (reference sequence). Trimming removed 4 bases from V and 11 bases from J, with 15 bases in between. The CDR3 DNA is TGTGCCTGGAACTTTCACGGGGGGGCCCAGCATTTT. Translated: CAWNFHGGAQHF. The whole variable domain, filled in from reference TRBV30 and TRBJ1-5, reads SQTIHQWPATLVQPVGSPLSLECTVEGTSNPNLYWYRQAAGRGLQLLFYSVGIGQISSEVPQNLSASRPQDRQFILSSKKLLLSDSGFYLCAWNFHGGAQHFGDGTRLSIL.

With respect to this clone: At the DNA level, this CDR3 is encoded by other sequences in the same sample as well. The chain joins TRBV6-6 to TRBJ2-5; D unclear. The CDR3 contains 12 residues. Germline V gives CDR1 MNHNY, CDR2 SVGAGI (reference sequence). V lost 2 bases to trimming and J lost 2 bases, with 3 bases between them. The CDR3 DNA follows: TGTGCCAGCAGTTACGGGCAAGAGACCCAGTACTTC. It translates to CASSYGQETQYF.

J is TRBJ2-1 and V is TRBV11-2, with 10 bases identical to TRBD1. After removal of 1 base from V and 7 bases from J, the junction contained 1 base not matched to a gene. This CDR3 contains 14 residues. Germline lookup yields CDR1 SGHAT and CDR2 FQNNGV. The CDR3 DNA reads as TGTGCCAGCAGCTTAGCGGGACAGGGGAATGAGCAGTTCTTC. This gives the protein CASSLAGQGNEQFF. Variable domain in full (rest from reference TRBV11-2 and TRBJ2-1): EAGVAQSPRYKIIEKRQSVAFWCNPISGHATLYWYQQILGQGPKLLIQFQNNGVVDDSQLPKDRFSAERLKGVDSTLKIQPAKLEDSAVYLCASSLAGQGNEQFFGPGTRLTVL.

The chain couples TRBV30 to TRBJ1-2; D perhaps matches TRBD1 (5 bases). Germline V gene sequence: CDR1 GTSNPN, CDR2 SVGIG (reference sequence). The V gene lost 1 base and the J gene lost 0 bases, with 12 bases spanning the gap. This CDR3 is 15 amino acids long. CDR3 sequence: CAWSDGTRANYGYTF. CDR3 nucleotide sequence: TGTGCCTGGAGTGACGGGACGAGAGCTAACTATGGCTACACCTTC.

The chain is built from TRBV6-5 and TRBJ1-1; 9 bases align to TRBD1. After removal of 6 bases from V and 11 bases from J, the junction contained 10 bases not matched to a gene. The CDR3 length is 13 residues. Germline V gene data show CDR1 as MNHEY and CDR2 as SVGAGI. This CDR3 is CASRPPGQGSAFF. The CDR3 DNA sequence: TGTGCCAGCAGGCCGCCGGGACAGGGATCGGCTTTCTTT.

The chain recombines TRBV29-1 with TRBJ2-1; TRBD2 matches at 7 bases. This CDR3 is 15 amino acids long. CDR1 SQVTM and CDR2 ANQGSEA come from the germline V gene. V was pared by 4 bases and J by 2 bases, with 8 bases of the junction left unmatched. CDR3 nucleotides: TGCAGCGTTGGACGGGGGGTAAACGCCTACAATGAGCAGTTCTTC. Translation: CSVGRGVNAYNEQFF.